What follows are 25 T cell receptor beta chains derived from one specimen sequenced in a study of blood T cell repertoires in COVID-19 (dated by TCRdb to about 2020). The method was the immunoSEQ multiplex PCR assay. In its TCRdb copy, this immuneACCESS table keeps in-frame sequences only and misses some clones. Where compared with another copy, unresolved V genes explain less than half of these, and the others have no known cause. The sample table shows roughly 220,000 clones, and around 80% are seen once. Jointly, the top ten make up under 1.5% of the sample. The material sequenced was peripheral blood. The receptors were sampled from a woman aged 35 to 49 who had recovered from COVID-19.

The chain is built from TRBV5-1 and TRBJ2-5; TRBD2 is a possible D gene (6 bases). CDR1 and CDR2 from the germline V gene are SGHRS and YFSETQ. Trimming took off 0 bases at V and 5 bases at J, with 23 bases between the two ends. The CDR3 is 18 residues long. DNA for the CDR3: TGCGCCAGCAGCTTGGGCCAGGAGGGGCAATTTGGGATGGAGACCCAGTACTTC. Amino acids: CASSLGQEGQFGMETQYF.

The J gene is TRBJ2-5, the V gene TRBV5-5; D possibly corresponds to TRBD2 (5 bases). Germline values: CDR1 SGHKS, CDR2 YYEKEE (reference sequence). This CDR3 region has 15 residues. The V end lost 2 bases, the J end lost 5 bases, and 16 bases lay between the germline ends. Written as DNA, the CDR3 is TGTGCCAGCAGCTTCGCCCCGGCCGGCGGGGAGACCCAGTACTTC. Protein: CASSFAPAGGETQYF.

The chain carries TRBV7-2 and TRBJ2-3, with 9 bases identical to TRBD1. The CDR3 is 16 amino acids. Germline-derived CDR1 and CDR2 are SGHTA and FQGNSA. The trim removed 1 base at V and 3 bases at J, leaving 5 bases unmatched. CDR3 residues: CASSLVGTGRTDTQYF. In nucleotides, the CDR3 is TGTGCCAGCAGCTTAGTAGGGACAGGGAGAACAGATACGCAGTATTTT. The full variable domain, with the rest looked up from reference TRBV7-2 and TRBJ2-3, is GAGVSQSPSNKVTEKGKDVELRCDPISGHTALYWYRQSLGQGLEFLIYFQGNSAPDKSGLPSDRFSAERTGGSVSTLTIQRTQQEDSAVYLCASSLVGTGRTDTQYFGPGTRLTVL.

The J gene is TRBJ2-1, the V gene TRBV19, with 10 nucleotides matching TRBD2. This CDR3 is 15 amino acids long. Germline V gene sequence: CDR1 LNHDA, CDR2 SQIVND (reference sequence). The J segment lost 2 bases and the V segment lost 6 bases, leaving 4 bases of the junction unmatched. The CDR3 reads CASRISGGAYNEQFF. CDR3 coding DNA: TGTGCCAGTAGGATAAGCGGGGGGGCCTACAATGAGCAGTTCTTC.

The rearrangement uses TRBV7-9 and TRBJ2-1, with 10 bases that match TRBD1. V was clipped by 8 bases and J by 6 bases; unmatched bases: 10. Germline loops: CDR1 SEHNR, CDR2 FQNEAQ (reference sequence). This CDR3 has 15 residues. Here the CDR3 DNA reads TGTGCCAGCGGGACCGGGACAGGGGCAATCAATGAGCAGTTCTTC. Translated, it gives CASGTGTGAINEQFF. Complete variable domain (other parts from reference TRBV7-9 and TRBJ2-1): DTGVSQNPRHKITKRGQNVTFRCDPISEHNRLYWYRQTLGQGPEFLTYFQNEAQLEKSRLLSDRFSAERPKGSFSTLEIQRTEQGDSAMYLCASGTGTGAINEQFFGPGTRLTVL.

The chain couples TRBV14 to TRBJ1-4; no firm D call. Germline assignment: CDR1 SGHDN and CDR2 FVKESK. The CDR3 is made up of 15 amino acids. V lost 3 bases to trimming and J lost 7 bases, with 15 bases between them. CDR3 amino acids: CASSQAGRWTEKLFF. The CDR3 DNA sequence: TGTGCCAGCAGCCAGGCGGGCCGCTGGACTGAAAAACTGTTTTTT.

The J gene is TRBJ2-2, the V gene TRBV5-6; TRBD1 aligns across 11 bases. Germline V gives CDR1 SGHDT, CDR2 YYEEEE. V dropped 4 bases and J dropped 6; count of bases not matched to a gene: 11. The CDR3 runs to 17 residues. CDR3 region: CASSPVGGTGGPGELFF. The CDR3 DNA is TGTGCCAGCAGCCCGGTAGGCGGGACAGGGGGGCCCGGGGAGCTGTTTTTT. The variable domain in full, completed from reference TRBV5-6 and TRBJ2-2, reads DAGVTQSPTHLIKTRGQQVTLRCSPKSGHDTVSWYQQALGQGPQFIFQYYEEEERQRGNFPDRFSGHQFPNYSSELNVNALLLGDSALYLCASSPVGGTGGPGELFFGEGSRLTVL.

CDR3 loop: CASSLQGANSYNEQFF. Here the CDR3 DNA reads TGTGCCAGCAGCTTACAGGGGGCCAACTCCTACAATGAGCAGTTCTTC. The rearrangement uses TRBV11-1 and TRBJ2-1; 8 nucleotides match TRBD1. With 2 bases clipped from V and 0 bases from J, the junction kept 3 bases outside the gene matches. The V gene's germline CDR1 is SGHAT and CDR2 FQDESV (reference sequence). CDR3 length equals 16 residues.

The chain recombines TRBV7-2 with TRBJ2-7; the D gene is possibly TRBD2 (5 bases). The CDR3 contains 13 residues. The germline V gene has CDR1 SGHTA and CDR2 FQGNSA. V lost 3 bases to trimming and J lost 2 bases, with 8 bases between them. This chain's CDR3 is CASSFSGTYEQYF. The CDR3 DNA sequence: TGTGCCAGCAGCTTCTCGGGGACCTACGAGCAGTACTTC.

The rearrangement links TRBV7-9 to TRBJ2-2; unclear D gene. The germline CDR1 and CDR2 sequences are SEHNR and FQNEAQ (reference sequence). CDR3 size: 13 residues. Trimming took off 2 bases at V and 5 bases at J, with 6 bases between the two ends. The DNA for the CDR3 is TGTGCCAGCAGCTTACCTAGGACCGGGGAGCTGTTTTTT. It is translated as CASSLPRTGELFF.

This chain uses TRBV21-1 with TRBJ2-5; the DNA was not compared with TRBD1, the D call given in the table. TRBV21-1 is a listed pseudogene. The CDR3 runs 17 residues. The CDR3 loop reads CASSKGADRDPWKTQYF. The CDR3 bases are TGTGCCAGCAGCAAAGGTGCCGACAGGGATCCTTGGAAGACCCAGTACTTC.

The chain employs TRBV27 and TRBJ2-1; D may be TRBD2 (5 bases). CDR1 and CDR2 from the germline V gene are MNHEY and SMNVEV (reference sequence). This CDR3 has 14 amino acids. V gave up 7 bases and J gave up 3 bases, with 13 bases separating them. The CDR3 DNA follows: TGTGCCAGCACTAAGGACTCATACTACAATGAGCAGTTCTTC. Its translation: CASTKDSYYNEQFF.

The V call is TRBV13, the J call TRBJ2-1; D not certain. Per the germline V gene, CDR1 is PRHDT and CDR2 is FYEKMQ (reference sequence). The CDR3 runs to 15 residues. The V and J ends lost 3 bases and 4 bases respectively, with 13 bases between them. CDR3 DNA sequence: TGTGCCAGCAGCTTCCTTGCAGGCGATTACAATGAGCAGTTCTTC. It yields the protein CASSFLAGDYNEQFF.

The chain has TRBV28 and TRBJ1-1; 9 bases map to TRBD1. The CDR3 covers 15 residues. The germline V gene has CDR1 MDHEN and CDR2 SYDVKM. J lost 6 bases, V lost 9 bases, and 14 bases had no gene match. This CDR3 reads CASNDPGQGRAEAFF. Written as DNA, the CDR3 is TGTGCCAGTAACGATCCGGGACAGGGTAGGGCTGAAGCTTTCTTT.

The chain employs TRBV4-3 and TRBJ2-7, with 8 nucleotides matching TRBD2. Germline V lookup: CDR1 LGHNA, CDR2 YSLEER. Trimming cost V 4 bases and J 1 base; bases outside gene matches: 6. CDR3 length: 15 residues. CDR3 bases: TGCGCCAGCAGCCTGAGCGGGGGCGCTTCCTACGAGCAGTACTTC. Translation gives CASSLSGGASYEQYF.

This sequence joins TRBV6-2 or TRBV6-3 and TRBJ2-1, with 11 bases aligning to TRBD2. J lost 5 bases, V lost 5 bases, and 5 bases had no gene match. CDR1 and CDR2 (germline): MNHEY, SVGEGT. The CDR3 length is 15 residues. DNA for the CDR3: TGTGCCAGCAGTCTTCTAGCGGGGGGACACAATGAGCAGTTCTTC. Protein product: CASSLLAGGHNEQFF.

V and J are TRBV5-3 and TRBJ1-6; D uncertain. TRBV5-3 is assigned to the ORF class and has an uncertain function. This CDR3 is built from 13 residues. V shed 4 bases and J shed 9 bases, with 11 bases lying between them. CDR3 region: CARSPSTRSPLHF. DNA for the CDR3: TGTGCCAGAAGCCCCTCGACACGTTCACCCCTCCACTTT.

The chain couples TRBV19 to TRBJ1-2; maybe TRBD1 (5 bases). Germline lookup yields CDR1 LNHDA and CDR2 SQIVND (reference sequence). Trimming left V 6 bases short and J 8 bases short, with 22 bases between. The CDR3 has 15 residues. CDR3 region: CASRPQGASRGGYTF. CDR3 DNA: TGTGCCAGTAGGCCACAAGGGGCCTCCCGGGGGGGCTACACCTTC.

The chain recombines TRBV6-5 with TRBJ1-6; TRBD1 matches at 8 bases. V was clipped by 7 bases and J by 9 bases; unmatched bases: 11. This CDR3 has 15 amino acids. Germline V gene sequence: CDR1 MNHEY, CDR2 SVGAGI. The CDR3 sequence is CASTRGGQGPSPLHF. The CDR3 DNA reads TGTGCCAGCACCCGAGGCGGACAGGGACCTTCACCCCTCCACTTT.

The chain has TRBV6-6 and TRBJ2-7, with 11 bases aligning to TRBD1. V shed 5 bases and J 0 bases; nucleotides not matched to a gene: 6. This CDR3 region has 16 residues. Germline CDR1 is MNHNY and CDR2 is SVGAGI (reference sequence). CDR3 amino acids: CASSTAGTGGSYEQYF. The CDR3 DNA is TGTGCCAGCAGTACCGCCGGGACAGGGGGCTCCTACGAGCAGTACTTC.

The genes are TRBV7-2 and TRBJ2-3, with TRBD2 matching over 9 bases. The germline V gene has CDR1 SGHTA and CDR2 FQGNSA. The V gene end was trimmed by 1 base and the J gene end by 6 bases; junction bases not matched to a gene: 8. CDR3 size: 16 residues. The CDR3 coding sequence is TGTGCCAGCAGCTTAGAGGCCGGCGGGGGGGCGGATACGCAGTATTTT. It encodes CASSLEAGGGADTQYF.

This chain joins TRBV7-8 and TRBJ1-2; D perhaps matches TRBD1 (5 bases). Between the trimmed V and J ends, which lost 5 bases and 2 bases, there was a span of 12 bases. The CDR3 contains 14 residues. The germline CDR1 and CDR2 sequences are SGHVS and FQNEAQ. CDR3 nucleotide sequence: TGTGCCAGCAGCGGGGCACAGTCAAACTATGGCTACACCTTC. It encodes CASSGAQSNYGYTF.

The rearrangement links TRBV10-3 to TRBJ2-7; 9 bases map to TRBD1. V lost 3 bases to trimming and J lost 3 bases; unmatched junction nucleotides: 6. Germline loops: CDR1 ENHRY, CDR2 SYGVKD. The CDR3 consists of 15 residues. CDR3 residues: CAISEPGTGNYEQYF. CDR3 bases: TGTGCCATCAGTGAACCCGGGACAGGGAACTACGAGCAGTACTTC.

CDR3 sequence: CASSLGVGSYLGPYEQYF. Written as DNA, the CDR3 is TGCGCCAGCAGCCTCGGGGTGGGGTCCTACCTGGGCCCCTACGAGCAGTACTTC. The chain combines TRBV5-1 with TRBJ2-7; tentatively, D is TRBD2 (5 bases). Germline CDR1 reads SGHRS; CDR2 reads YFSETQ. The V end lost 4 bases, the J end lost 2 bases, and 25 bases lay between the germline ends. The CDR3 has 18 residues.

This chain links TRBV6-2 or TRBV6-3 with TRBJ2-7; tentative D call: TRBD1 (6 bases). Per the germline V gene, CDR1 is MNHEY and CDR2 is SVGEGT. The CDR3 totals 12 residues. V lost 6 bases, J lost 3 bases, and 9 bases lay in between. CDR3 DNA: TGTGCCAGCAGCAGGACAGTCTACGAGCAGTACTTC. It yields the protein CASSRTVYEQYF.